This TCR beta chain was found in a study of cytomegalovirus exposure and HLA in healthy donors. The PCR made use of 60 Vbeta and 13 Jbeta primers. Profiling relied on immunoSEQ multiplex PCR, and the TCRdb table lists in-frame clones only, not all of them. This table holds 80,000 to 90,000 clones, 75% found once. Sequencing input: PBMCs. This receptor was taken from a man in his forties in good health and CMV-seronegative.

As DNA, the CDR3 is TGTGCCAGCAGTGGGACATCTTACAATGAGCAGTTCTTC. It specifies CASSGTSYNEQFF. This chain joins TRBV6-5 and TRBJ2-1, with D perhaps matching TRBD1 (6 bases). The ends were cut back, 5 bases at V and 4 bases at J, with 9 bases in the middle. The germline gives CDR1 MNHEY, CDR2 SVGAGI. The CDR3 runs 13 residues.